These 12 T cell receptor beta chains were all obtained from the same sample, sequenced in a study of T-cell memory formation after mild COVID-19. A single record per CDR3 protein comes from TCRdb applying MiXCR to the 5' RACE reads. The sample contains about 500,000 distinct CDR3 sequences, 20% of which appear only once. Input material: PBMCs or a T cell subset sorted from them (not recorded which). The receptors shown here come from an adult woman who had mild COVID-19 (a few samples of this study predate the infection). Cell type and time point are not known.

This clonotype was detected ten times or more. The chain links TRBV12-3 or TRBV12-4 to TRBJ1-1; tentatively, D is TRBD1 (5 bases). Trimming removed 4 bases at V and 4 bases at J, with 13 bases between. The CDR3 is made up of 14 amino acids. The CDR3 is CASSSTAWGTEAFF. As DNA, the CDR3 is TGTGCCAGCAGTTCGACAGCGTGGGGCACTGAAGCTTTCTTT.

The gene calls are TRBV3-1 and TRBJ2-1; D not resolved. The CDR3 runs to 13 residues. Germline CDR1 LGHDT, CDR2 YNNKEL (reference sequence). V lost 1 base and J lost 4, with 5 bases in between. The CDR3 sequence is CASSQGGYNEQFF. CDR3 in DNA: TGTGCCAGCAGCCAAGGTGGATACAATGAGCAGTTCTTC.

The chain joins TRBV9 to TRBJ2-1; no reliable D call. Per the germline V gene, CDR1 is SGDLS and CDR2 is YYNGEE. Trimming left V 2 bases short and J 2 bases short, with 11 bases between. CDR3 length: 15 residues. CDR3 loop: CASSVVPATYNEQFF. The CDR3, as DNA: TGTGCCAGCAGCGTGGTCCCCGCGACCTACAATGAGCAGTTCTTC.

The chain links TRBV29-1 to TRBJ1-1; no clear D gene. This CDR3 is 13 amino acids long. V gave up 6 bases and J gave up 3 bases, with 14 bases separating them. The V gene's germline CDR1 is SQVTM and CDR2 ANQGSEA. In DNA, the CDR3 is TGCAGCGTGTGTTGCGGGGTTGACACTGAAGCTTTCTTT. Its protein is CSVCCGVDTEAFF.

This rearrangement joins TRBV19 to TRBJ2-7; the match to TRBD1 covers 10 bases. In germline, CDR1 is LNHDA, CDR2 SQIVND (reference sequence). Germline trimming cut 9 bases from V and 0 bases from J; bases unmatched to any gene: 11. The CDR3 is 16 residues long. CDR3 protein: CARMDPRDRGSYEQYF. DNA for the CDR3: TGTGCCAGAATGGACCCGCGGGACAGGGGCTCCTACGAGCAGTACTTC.

This clonotype was seen a handful of times. CDR3 in amino acids: CSVRLGGANEQFF. DNA of the CDR3: TGCAGCGTACGCCTAGGAGGGGCCAATGAGCAGTTCTTC. The V and J genes are TRBV29-1 and TRBJ2-1; perhaps TRBD2 as D (6 bases). The CDR3 contains 13 residues. V lost 6 bases to trimming and J lost 6 bases, with 15 bases between them. Germline CDR1 SQVTM, CDR2 ANQGSEA.

This clonotype has just a few counts. The genes are TRBV6-2 or TRBV6-3 and TRBJ1-5, with D hard to call. Trimming stripped 7 bases from V and 4 bases from J, with 20 bases between. The germline CDR1 and CDR2 sequences are MNHEY and SVGEGT. The length of the CDR3 is 16 residues. The CDR3 coding sequence is TGTGCCAGCAAGCTAAACTCTCTCCCAAGGAATCAGCCCCAGCATTTT. Translation gives CASKLNSLPRNQPQHF.

This clonotype was seen a single time. V usage is TRBV30 and J usage is TRBJ2-6, with TRBD1 matching over 8 bases. Germline-derived CDR1 and CDR2 are GTSNPN and SVGIG (reference sequence). The junction had 5 bases not matched to a gene; V was cut back by 1 base and J by 0 bases. CDR3 length: 17 amino acids. The CDR3 region has the DNA TGTGCCTGGAGTGGCGGGACAGGCTACTCTGGGGCCAACGTCCTGACTTTC. This encodes CAWSGGTGYSGANVLTF.

For the CDR3, the DNA is TGTGCCAGCAGCTCCCCTGGGAGTTCCTACGAGCAGTACTTC. Translating gives CASSSPGSSYEQYF. This chain links TRBV7-6 with TRBJ2-7; weak D call: TRBD2 (5 bases). CDR1 is SGHVS, CDR2 FNYEAQ, per germline. Trimming stripped 4 bases from V and 1 base from J, with 11 bases between. This CDR3 has 14 residues. The full variable domain, rest sourced from reference TRBV7-6 and TRBJ2-7, is GAGVSQSPRYKVTKRGQDVALRCDPISGHVSLYWYRQALGQGPEFLTYFNYEAQQDKSGLPNDRFSAERPEGSISTLTIQRTEQRDSAMYRCASSSPGSSYEQYFGPGTRLTVT.

The V gene is TRBV18, the J gene TRBJ1-6; 10 nucleotides match TRBD1. Germline V lookup: CDR1 KGHSH, CDR2 LQKENI. CDR3 length: 15 residues. The trim removed 1 base at V and 11 bases at J, leaving 5 bases unmatched. CDR3 amino acids: CASSPQGQGNTPLHF. DNA of the CDR3: TGTGCCAGCTCACCACAGGGACAGGGGAATACACCCCTCCACTTT.

The chain links TRBV29-1 to TRBJ2-1; D may be TRBD1 (6 bases). The CDR3 consists of 10 residues. Trimming stripped 6 bases from V and 9 bases from J, with 9 bases between. Germline CDR1 and CDR2: SQVTM and ANQGSEA. As DNA, the CDR3 is TGCAGCGTAGGGGACATTGAGCAGTTCTTC. Translated: CSVGDIEQFF.

This clonotype showed up just a few times. The chain joins TRBV20-1 to TRBJ2-3, with D possibly being TRBD2 (5 bases). Germline V gene lookup returns CDR1 DFQATT and CDR2 SNEGSKA (reference sequence). V lost 2 bases to trimming and J lost 3 bases, with 21 bases between them. The CDR3 length is 17 residues. CDR3 nucleotides: TGCAGTGCTAGACTCCCGAGCGGAAGAAGAGGAACAGATACGCAGTATTTT. Its protein is CSARLPSGRRGTDTQYF.